Listed below are T cell receptor beta chains from one sample, sequenced in a study of blood T cells in healthy people across ages. Using its own MiXCR run on the 5' RACE reads, TCRdb lists one record per CDR3 protein. The top ten clones hold roughly 8% of a sample with about 1.7 million distinct CDR3 sequences, roughly 30% of them seen once. Source material: blood. These receptors originate from a woman aged 25 to 45 in good health. The CDR3 runs from the conserved cysteine through the conserved F or W. Each record gives: clone size, V gene, D gene, J gene, CDR3 DNA, CDR3 protein. A D gene is named only where the DNA matches it firmly. Clone size is shown for a subset of rows, as once, few, many or a class of expanded clone.

>many|TRBV12-3/TRBV12-4|NA|TRBJ2-3
TGTGCCAGCACGGATTCTAGCACAGATACGCAGTATTTT
CASTDSSTDTQYF
>few|TRBV12-3/TRBV12-4|TRBD2|TRBJ2-1
TGTGCCAGCAGAAAAGCGGGGGTAGCGGGAGCCAATGAGCAGTTCTTC
CASRKAGVAGANEQFF
>NA|TRBV14|NA|TRBJ2-2
TGTGCCAGCAGCCAACGCCGTTCCGGGTCGGGGGAGCTGTTTTTT
CASSQRRSGSGELFF
>NA|TRBV11-2|NA|TRBJ2-5
TGTGCCAGCAGCTTCGTATGGGCGGGAGAGACCCAGTACTTC
CASSFVWAGETQYF
>few|TRBV20-1|NA|TRBJ2-3
TGCAGTGTGAGAGGCTTTAAAGATGTTAACACAGATACGCAGTATTTT
CSVRGFKDVNTDTQYF
>many|TRBV7-9|TRBD2|TRBJ2-7
TGTGCCAGCAGCCATTGGGGGGGGGTCTCCGAGCAGTACTTC
CASSHWGGVSEQYF
>few|TRBV4-3|TRBD1|TRBJ2-4
TGCGCCAGCAGCCAGGCTCGGGACAGGCACCTCTGGGACACTCAGTACTTC
CASSQARDRHLWDTQYF
>NA|TRBV6-1|NA|TRBJ2-7
TGTGCCAGCGCACCCTCGAGCTCCTACGAGCAGTACTTC
CASAPSSSYEQYF
>few|TRBV18|NA|TRBJ2-4
TGTGCCAGCCGAGAGGGAGGGGGGAACGCCATTCAGTACTTC
CASREGGGNAIQYF
>few|TRBV3-1|NA|TRBJ1-1
TGTGCCAGCAGCCAAACCATCGCCACTGAAGCTTTCTTT
CASSQTIATEAFF
>few|TRBV20-1|TRBD2|TRBJ2-1
TGCAGTGCTAGGTACTCTAGCGGGGGGCGGGGTGAGCAGTTCTTC
CSARYSSGGRGEQFF
>NA|TRBV12-3/TRBV12-4|NA|TRBJ2-5
TGTGCCAGCAGTCAAACCCCCGGGGTGGAGACCCAGTACTTC
CASSQTPGVETQYF
>NA|TRBV3-1|NA|TRBJ2-2
TGTGCCAACGAGGGGACCGGGGAGCTGTTTTTT
CANEGTGELFF
>once|TRBV6-1|TRBD1|TRBJ1-5
TGTGCCGGCAGTCAAGGAGGTGGAGGGGGCATCAATCAGCCCCAGCATTTT
CAGSQGGGGGINQPQHF
>NA|TRBV14|TRBD2|TRBJ2-7
TGTGCCAGCAGCCAAGTTGAGACTAGCAGCTACGAGCAGTACTTC
CASSQVETSSYEQYF
>NA|TRBV24-1|NA|TRBJ2-3
TGTGCCACCAGTGATTCGCGACGGGGGTCTGATACGCAGTATTTT
CATSDSRRGSDTQYF
>NA|TRBV12-3/TRBV12-4|TRBD1|TRBJ2-3
TGTGCCAGCAGTCCGCGGACAGGGAAGGAAGATGCGCAGTATTTT
CASSPRTGKEDAQYF
>few|TRBV6-5|NA|TRBJ1-3
TGTGCCAGCGGAGTCAGCTCTGGAAACACCATATATTTT
CASGVSSGNTIYF
>few|TRBV4-1|NA|TRBJ2-7
TGCGCCAGCAGCCAATCCCAGTTTACAGGCACCTACGAGCAGTACTTC
CASSQSQFTGTYEQYF
>many|TRBV20-1|NA|TRBJ2-1
TGCAGTGCTAGGGGACGGGGAGCGGAGCGCTACAATGAGCAGTTCTTC
CSARGRGAERYNEQFF
>NA|TRBV13|NA|TRBJ2-5
TGTACCAGCAGCTCCTTCCTGAGGACAGAAAAAGAGACCCAGTACTTC
CTSSSFLRTEKETQYF
>many|TRBV7-9|TRBD2|TRBJ2-5
TGTGCCAGCAGCCCCAAGGGGACTAGAACGTTAGAGACCCAGTACTTC
CASSPKGTRTLETQYF
>NA|TRBV29-1|TRBD1|TRBJ2-1
TGCAGCGTTGAAGTAGGGGGACAGGGAGGTAATGGGCAGTTCTTC
CSVEVGGQGGNGQFF
>few|TRBV7-9|TRBD1|TRBJ1-5
TGTGCCAGCAGCCAACGAGGACAGGACAATCAGCCCCAGCATTTT
CASSQRGQDNQPQHF
>few|TRBV12-5|NA|TRBJ1-5
TGTGCTAGTGCTAACGGACGCCCTGGCAATCAGCCCCAGCATTTT
CASANGRPGNQPQHF
>NA|TRBV30|NA|TRBJ2-6
TGTGCCTGGAGTGTGGGGGGCTCTGGGGCCAACGTCCTGACTTTC
CAWSVGGSGANVLTF
>NA|TRBV7-8|TRBD2|TRBJ2-1
TGTGCCAGCAGCTTAGTCCCGCCGGGAGGGCCGAACCACAATGAGCAGTTCTTC
CASSLVPPGGPNHNEQFF
>NA|TRBV18|TRBD1|TRBJ2-2
TGTGCCAGCTCACCACGCCAGGGGGTTACCACCGGGGAGCTGTTTTTT
CASSPRQGVTTGELFF
>NA|TRBV7-6|TRBD1|TRBJ1-5
TGTGCCAGCAGCTTGACGCGGCGGGGACAGACTGTCTCTATCGGCAATCAGCCCCAGCATTTT
CASSLTRRGQTVSIGNQPQHF
>NA|TRBV5-1|NA|TRBJ1-5
TGCGCCAGCAGCTTGGGATTACAGGGCCATAGCAATCAGCCCCAGCATTTT
CASSLGLQGHSNQPQHF
>NA|TRBV5-1|NA|TRBJ1-1
TGCGCCAGCAGCTTAACCCAAGACAGTATGAGAAATTCTTTCTTT
CASSLTQDSMRNSFF
>few|TRBV7-2|TRBD1|TRBJ1-1
TGTGCCAGCAGCTCCACCAGGGGGGGCACTGAAGCTTTCTTT
CASSSTRGGTEAFF
>NA|TRBV28|TRBD2|TRBJ2-1
TGTGCCAGCAGTCTCTCAGGGACTAGTGGCCATGAGCAGTTCTTC
CASSLSGTSGHEQFF
>NA|TRBV6-1|NA|TRBJ1-1
TGTGCCAGCAGACAGGGTGCAGCAGAGAAAGCTTTCTTT
CASRQGAAEKAFF
>NA|TRBV12-3/TRBV12-4|TRBD2|TRBJ2-5
TGTGCCAGCAGTACCCGGAGCGGGGGTGTTGAGCAGTACTTC
CASSTRSGGVEQYF
>NA|TRBV18|NA|TRBJ1-6
TGTGCCAGCTCACCGCAAGGACAGCGGACGAATTCACCCCTCCACTTT
CASSPQGQRTNSPLHF
>few|TRBV11-1|TRBD2|TRBJ2-1
TGTGCCAGCAGCTCGTCGACTACCACCAGCGGGGGGCTCAGCTCCTACAATGAGCAGTTCTTC
CASSSSTTTSGGLSSYNEQFF
>few|TRBV5-1|TRBD1|TRBJ1-2
TGCGCCAGCAGCAAGGGACAGGGGGAAGGCTATGGCTACACCTTC
CASSKGQGEGYGYTF
>NA|TRBV20-1|NA|TRBJ1-1
TGCAGTGCTAGATCTGGGGCTGTGGGCACTGAAGCTTTCTTT
CSARSGAVGTEAFF
>NA|TRBV29-1|NA|TRBJ2-1
TGCAGCGTTGATTCTGGGCTAGCGGGACAGGGTGAGCAGTTCTTC
CSVDSGLAGQGEQFF
>NA|TRBV6-6|TRBD1|TRBJ1-2
TGTGCCAGCAGGAGATCCGGGACAGGGGGCGGCTACACCTTC
CASRRSGTGGGYTF
>few|TRBV11-2|NA|TRBJ2-1
TGTGCCAGCAGCTTCGGCGGGCTTACCTACAATGAGCAGTTCTTC
CASSFGGLTYNEQFF
>NA|TRBV5-1|NA|TRBJ2-3
TGCGCCAGCAGCTTGTCGGAAGCGGCGATTGGGCAGTATTTT
CASSLSEAAIGQYF
>few|TRBV2|NA|TRBJ2-3
TGTGCCAGCAGTGAAAACGGGGTTAGCACAGATACGCAGTATTTT
CASSENGVSTDTQYF
>NA|TRBV20-1|NA|TRBJ1-4
TGCAGTGCTAGGGCCAATGAAAAACTGTTTTTT
CSARANEKLFF
>once|TRBV7-9|TRBD2|TRBJ2-3
TGTGCCAGCAGCCCTAAGGGACTAGAGATATCAGATACGCAGTATTTT
CASSPKGLEISDTQYF
>many|TRBV29-1|NA|TRBJ2-1
TGCAGCGTGCCCCATTTTTCCGGAGGTCGGTTCTTC
CSVPHFSGGRFF
>NA|TRBV30|TRBD2|TRBJ2-5
TGTGCCTACCGGCTCCGCGGGAGTGGGGAGACCCAGTACTTC
CAYRLRGSGETQYF
>NA|TRBV2|TRBD2|TRBJ2-5
TGTGCCAGCAGTGAAGCTACAAGCGCGGGAGTTCTTCTTCGGTACTTC
CASSEATSAGVLLRYF
>many|TRBV6-5|NA|TRBJ2-1
TGTGCCAGCACCCAGGCAGGGTTCGATGAGCAGTTCTTC
CASTQAGFDEQFF
>few|TRBV6-1|TRBD2|TRBJ2-1
TGTGCCAGCACCGAAGCGGGGGTCCCCAATGAGCAGTTCTTC
CASTEAGVPNEQFF
>once|TRBV12-3/TRBV12-4|NA|TRBJ1-2
TGTGCCAGCAGCTTGCAGGCCCTTAACTATGGCTACACCTTC
CASSLQALNYGYTF
>NA|TRBV7-9|NA|TRBJ2-1
TGTGCCAGCAGCTTAGGAGGTTGGGTAAGCTCCTACAATGAGCAGTTCTTC
CASSLGGWVSSYNEQFF
>NA|TRBV12-3/TRBV12-4|NA|TRBJ2-2
TGTGCCAACAGTTTATGGGATACCGGGGAGCTGTTTTTT
CANSLWDTGELFF
>few|TRBV24-1|NA|TRBJ1-1
TGTGCCACCAGTGAGTCAGCTAACACTGAAGCTTTCTTT
CATSESANTEAFF